These T cell receptor beta chains were read from a single sample in a study of blood T cell repertoires in COVID-19. TCRdb's copy holds only in-frame clones and misses some; the assay was immunoSEQ multiplex PCR. The sample shows about 180,000 clones, approximately 80% of them seen only once. Material for sequencing was peripheral blood. All receptors come from a human donor in a cohort sampled during active COVID-19. Each CDR3 is given with its conserved first and last residue. A D gene is named only where the DNA matches it firmly. Not every row has a clone size; where given, it reads once, few, many or a size class.

D,J,V,size,CDR3,DNA
TRBD2,TRBJ2-1,TRBV6-2/TRBV6-3,once,CASSFQAGAVYNEQFF,TGTGCCAGCAGTTTTCAAGCGGGAGCGGTCTACAATGAGCAGTTCTTC
TRBD2,TRBJ2-5,TRBV7-9,.,CASSQTHSGRSQETQYF,TGTGCCAGCAGCCAAACCCATAGCGGGAGGTCCCAAGAGACCCAGTACTTC
.,TRBJ2-7,TRBV3-1/TRBV3-2,few,CASSQRTASYEQYF,TGTGCCAGCAGCCAAAGGACAGCTTCCTACGAGCAGTACTTC
TRBD1,TRBJ1-4,TRBV18,.,CASSPKTGTNEKLFF,TGTGCCAGCTCACCCAAGACAGGGACTAATGAAAAACTGTTTTTT
TRBD1,TRBJ1-5,TRBV7-2,.,CASSLYRGGISNQPQHF,TGTGCCAGCAGCTTGTACAGGGGGGGAATAAGCAATCAGCCCCAGCATTTT
.,TRBJ1-3,TRBV6-5,.,CASGLARSGNTIYF,TGTGCCAGCGGCTTAGCCAGAAGTGGAAACACCATATATTTT
TRBD1,TRBJ2-7,TRBV11-2,.,CASSLAGGQSYEQYF,TGTGCCAGCAGCTTGGCAGGGGGCCAGTCCTACGAGCAGTACTTC
.,TRBJ2-1,TRBV5-1,.,CASKGETYNEQFF,TGCGCCAGCAAGGGGGAAACCTACAATGAGCAGTTCTTC
.,TRBJ1-1,TRBV6-2/TRBV6-3,.,CASSYLGVTEAFF,TGTGCCAGCAGTTACCTGGGAGTCACTGAAGCTTTCTTT
.,TRBJ1-3,TRBV4-3,.,CASSQDYRLISGNTIYF,TGCGCCAGCAGCCAAGATTACCGACTGATCTCTGGAAACACCATATATTTT
TRBD1,TRBJ1-1,TRBV29-1,few,CSVGSGQGARAEAFF,TGCAGCGTTGGGAGCGGACAGGGGGCGAGAGCTGAAGCTTTCTTT
TRBD1,TRBJ2-5,TRBV7-8,.,CASTQGAPSLETQYF,TGTGCCAGCACCCAGGGGGCCCCCAGCTTAGAGACCCAGTACTTC
TRBD2,TRBJ2-1,TRBV19,.,CASTLSGGRGEQFF,TGTGCCAGTACCCTTAGCGGGGGGCGGGGTGAGCAGTTCTTC
TRBD2,TRBJ2-1,TRBV19,.,CASIAGYKSSYNEQFF,TGTGCCAGCATAGCGGGCTATAAGAGCTCCTACAATGAGCAGTTCTTC
.,TRBJ2-7,TRBV6-5,.,CASRLTGNYEQYF,TGTGCCAGCAGACTGACGGGTAACTACGAGCAGTACTTC
.,TRBJ1-1,TRBV11-2,.,CASSLDPGGVTAEAFF,TGTGCCAGCAGCTTAGATCCCGGGGGGGTGACGGCTGAAGCTTTCTTT
TRBD2,TRBJ2-1,TRBV27,.,CAIGTSSYNEQFF,TGTGCCATCGGGACTAGCTCCTACAATGAGCAGTTCTTC
TRBD2,TRBJ2-1,TRBV7-9,.,CASSPKAGVGYNEQFF,TGTGCCAGCAGCCCGAAGGCGGGAGTGGGCTACAATGAGCAGTTCTTC
.,TRBJ2-7,TRBV7-3,few,CASSSTHSGEQYF,TGTGCCAGCAGCTCTACCCACTCGGGGGAGCAGTACTTC
TRBD1,TRBJ1-5,TRBV5-7,.,CASSPETGGHSQPQHF,TGTGCCAGCAGCCCCGAAACAGGGGGTCATAGTCAGCCCCAGCATTTT
.,TRBJ2-1,TRBV11-2,once,CASSWQGFGEQFF,TGTGCCAGCAGCTGGCAGGGGTTCGGTGAGCAGTTCTTC
TRBD1,TRBJ1-6,TRBV7-2,.,CASSSIRDRGHNSPLHF,TGTGCCAGCAGCTCCATCCGGGACAGGGGGCATAATTCACCCCTCCACTTT